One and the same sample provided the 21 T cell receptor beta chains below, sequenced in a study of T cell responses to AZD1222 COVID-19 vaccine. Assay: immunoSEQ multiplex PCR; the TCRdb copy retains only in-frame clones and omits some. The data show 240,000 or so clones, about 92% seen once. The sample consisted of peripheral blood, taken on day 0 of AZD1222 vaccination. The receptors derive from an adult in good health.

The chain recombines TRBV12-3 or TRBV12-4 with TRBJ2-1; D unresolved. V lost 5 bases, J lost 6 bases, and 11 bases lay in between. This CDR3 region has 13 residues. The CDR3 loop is CASSPGPPNEQFF. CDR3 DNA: TGTGCCAGCAGTCCAGGACCCCCCAATGAGCAGTTCTTC.

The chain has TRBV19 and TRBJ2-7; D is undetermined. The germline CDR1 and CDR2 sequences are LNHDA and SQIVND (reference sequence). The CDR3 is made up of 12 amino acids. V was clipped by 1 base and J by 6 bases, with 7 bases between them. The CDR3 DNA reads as TGTGCCAGTAGTATAGTAGGGCGCGAGCAGTACTTC. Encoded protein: CASSIVGREQYF.

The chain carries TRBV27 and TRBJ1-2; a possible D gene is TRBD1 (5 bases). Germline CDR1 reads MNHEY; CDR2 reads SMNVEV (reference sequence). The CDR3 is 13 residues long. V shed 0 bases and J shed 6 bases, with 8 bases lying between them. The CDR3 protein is CASSLSTGDGYTF. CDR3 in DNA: TGTGCCAGCAGTTTATCGACGGGGGATGGCTACACCTTC.

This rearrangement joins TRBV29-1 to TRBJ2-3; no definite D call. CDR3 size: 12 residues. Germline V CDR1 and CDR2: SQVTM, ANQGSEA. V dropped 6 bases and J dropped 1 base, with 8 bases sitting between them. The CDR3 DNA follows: TGCAGCGTGAGGTCCGGCACAGATACGCAGTATTTT. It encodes CSVRSGTDTQYF.

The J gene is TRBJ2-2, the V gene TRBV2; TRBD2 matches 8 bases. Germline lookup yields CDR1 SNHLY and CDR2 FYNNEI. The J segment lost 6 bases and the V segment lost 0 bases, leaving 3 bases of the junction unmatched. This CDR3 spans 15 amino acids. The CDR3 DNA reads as TGTGCCAGCAGTGAAGCATACGGGAGGGCCGGGGAGCTGTTTTTT. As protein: CASSEAYGRAGELFF. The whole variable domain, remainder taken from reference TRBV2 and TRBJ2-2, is EPEVTQTPSHQVTQMGQEVILRCVPISNHLYFYWYRQILGQKVEFLVSFYNNEISEKSEIFDDQFSVERPDGSNFTLKIRSTKLEDSAMYFCASSEAYGRAGELFFGEGSRLTVL.

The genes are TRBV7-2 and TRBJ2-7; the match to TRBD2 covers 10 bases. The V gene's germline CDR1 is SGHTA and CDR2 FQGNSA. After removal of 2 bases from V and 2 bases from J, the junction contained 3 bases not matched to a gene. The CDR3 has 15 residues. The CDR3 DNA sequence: TGTGCCAGCAGCTTAACTAGCGGGGCAACCTACGAGCAGTACTTC. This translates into CASSLTSGATYEQYF.

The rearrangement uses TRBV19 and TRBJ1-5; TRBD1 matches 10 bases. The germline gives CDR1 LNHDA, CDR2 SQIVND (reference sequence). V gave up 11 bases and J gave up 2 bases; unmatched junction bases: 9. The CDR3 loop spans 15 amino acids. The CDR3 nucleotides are TGTGCCTCCCGGGACAGGGGTACGGGCAATCAGCCCCAGCATTTT. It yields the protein CASRDRGTGNQPQHF.

The CDR3 protein is CASRRPGTGQETQYF. In DNA, the CDR3 is TGTGCCAGCAGACGTCCCGGGACAGGGCAAGAGACCCAGTACTTC. The genes are TRBV27 and TRBJ2-5; 9 nucleotides agree with TRBD1. Unmatched junction bases numbered 7, after V lost 6 bases and J lost 2 bases. This CDR3 contains 15 residues. Germline V gene lookup returns CDR1 MNHEY and CDR2 SMNVEV (reference sequence).

CDR3 sequence reads: CASSSDPFSGNTIYF. CDR3 coding DNA: TGTGCCAGCAGCTCGGACCCTTTTTCTGGAAACACCATATATTTT. The chain recombines TRBV7-2 with TRBJ1-3; D unclear. The CDR3 has 15 amino acids. Trimming took off 4 bases at V and 1 base at J, with 11 bases between the two ends. CDR1 and CDR2 from the germline V gene are SGHTA and FQGNSA.

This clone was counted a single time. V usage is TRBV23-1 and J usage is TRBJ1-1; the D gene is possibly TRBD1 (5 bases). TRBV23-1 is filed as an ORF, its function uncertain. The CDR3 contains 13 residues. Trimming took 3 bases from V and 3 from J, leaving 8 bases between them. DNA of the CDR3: TGCGCCAGCAGTCACTGGGGGGACACTGAAGCTTTCTTT. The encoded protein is CASSHWGDTEAFF.

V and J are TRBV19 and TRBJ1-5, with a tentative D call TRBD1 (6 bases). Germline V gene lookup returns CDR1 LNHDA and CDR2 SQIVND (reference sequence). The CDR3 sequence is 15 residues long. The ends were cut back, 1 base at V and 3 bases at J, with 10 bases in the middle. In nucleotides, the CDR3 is TGTGCCAGTAGTATAGGGACAGCTTACAATCAGCCCCAGCATTTT. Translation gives CASSIGTAYNQPQHF.

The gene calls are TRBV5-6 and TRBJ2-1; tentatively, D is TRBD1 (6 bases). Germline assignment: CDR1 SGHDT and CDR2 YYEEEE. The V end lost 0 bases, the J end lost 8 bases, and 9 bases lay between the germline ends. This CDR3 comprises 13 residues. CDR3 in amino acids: CASSLGPGDEQFF. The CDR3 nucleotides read TGTGCCAGCAGCTTGGGGCCAGGGGATGAGCAGTTCTTC.

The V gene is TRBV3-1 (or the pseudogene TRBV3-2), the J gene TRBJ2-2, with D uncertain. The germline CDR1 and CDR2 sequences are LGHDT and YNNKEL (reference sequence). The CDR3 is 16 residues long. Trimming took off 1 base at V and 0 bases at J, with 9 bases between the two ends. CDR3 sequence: CASSQGTTANTGELFF. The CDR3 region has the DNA TGTGCCAGCAGCCAAGGAACAACAGCGAACACCGGGGAGCTGTTTTTT.

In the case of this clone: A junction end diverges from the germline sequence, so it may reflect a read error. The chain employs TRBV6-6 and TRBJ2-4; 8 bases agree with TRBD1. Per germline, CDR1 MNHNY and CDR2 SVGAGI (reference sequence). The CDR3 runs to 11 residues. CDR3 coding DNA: TGTGCCAGCAGCGCCTCGGGACAGGAACACTTC. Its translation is CASSASGQEHF.

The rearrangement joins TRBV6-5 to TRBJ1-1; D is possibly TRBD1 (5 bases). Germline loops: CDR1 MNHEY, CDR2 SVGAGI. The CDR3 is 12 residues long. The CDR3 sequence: CASEGRKTEAFF. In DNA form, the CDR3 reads TGTGCTAGTGAGGGGAGGAAAACTGAAGCTTTCTTT.

The CDR3 nucleotides are TGTGCCAGCAGACTGCAGGGGGTAGGTGGCTACACCTTC. Its protein product is CASRLQGVGGYTF. The V call is TRBV3-1 (or the pseudogene TRBV3-2), the J call TRBJ1-2; 7 bases are shared with TRBD1. J gave up 7 bases and V 6 bases, and 8 bases lay outside the gene matches. Germline V CDR1 and CDR2: LGHDT, YNNKEL (reference sequence). The CDR3 has 13 amino acids.

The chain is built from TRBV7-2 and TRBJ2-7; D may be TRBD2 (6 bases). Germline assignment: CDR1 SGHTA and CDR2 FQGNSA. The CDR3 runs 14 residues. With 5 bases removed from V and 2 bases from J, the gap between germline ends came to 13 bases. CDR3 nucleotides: TGTGCCAGCAGCCGCGGGACGCCTGCCTACGAGCAGTACTTC. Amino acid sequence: CASSRGTPAYEQYF.

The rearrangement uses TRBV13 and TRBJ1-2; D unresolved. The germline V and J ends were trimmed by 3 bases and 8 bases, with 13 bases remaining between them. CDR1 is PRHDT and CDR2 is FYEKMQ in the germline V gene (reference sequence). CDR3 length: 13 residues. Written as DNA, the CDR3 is TGTGCCAGCAGCTTCGGCGGAGCTGGGGGCTACACCTTC. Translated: CASSFGGAGGYTF.

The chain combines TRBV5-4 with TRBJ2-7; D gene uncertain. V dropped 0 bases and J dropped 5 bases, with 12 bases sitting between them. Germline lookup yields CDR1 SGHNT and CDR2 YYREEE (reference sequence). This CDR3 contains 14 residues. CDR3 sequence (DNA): TGTGCCAGCAGCTTGGGCCTGCCTGCCCACGAGCAGTACTTC. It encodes CASSLGLPAHEQYF.

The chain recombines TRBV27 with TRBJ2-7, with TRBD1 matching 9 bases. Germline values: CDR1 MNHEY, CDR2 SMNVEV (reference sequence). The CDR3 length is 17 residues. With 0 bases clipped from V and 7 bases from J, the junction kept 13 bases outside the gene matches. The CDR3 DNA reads TGTGCCAGCAGTTTATCTAGAACCGGGACAGGGATCGAGGAGCAGTACTTC. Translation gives CASSLSRTGTGIEEQYF.

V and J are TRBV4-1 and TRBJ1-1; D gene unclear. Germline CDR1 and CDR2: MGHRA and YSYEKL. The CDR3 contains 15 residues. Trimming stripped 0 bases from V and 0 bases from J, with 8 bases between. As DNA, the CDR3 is TGCGCCAGCAGCCAAGAATGGAGTCTGAACACTGAAGCTTTCTTT. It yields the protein CASSQEWSLNTEAFF.